The 3 T cell receptor beta chains below were found in one sample sequenced in a study of blood T cell repertoires in COVID-19. Method: immunoSEQ multiplex PCR; TCRdb's copy keeps in-frame clones and lacks some. The sample shows about 350,000 clones, 89% of them seen only once. Sequencing was performed on peripheral blood. The receptors were sampled from a woman aged 60-75 years with COVID-19, enrolled during active disease.

The V and J genes are TRBV10-3 and TRBJ1-5; D is possibly TRBD1 (5 bases). The germline V and J ends were trimmed by 3 bases and 1 base, with 10 bases remaining between them. Looked up from germline, CDR1 is ENHRY and CDR2 is SYGVKD. The CDR3 extends over 15 amino acids. Here the CDR3 DNA reads TGTGCCATCAGTGATTGGGGGGGAAGCAATCAGCCCCAGCATTTT. Amino acids: CAISDWGGSNQPQHF.

The gene calls are TRBV12-3 or TRBV12-4 and TRBJ1-1; the D is unclear. CDR3 length: 12 residues. V was trimmed by 7 bases and J by 1 base, leaving 7 bases between them. CDR3 loop: CASTRRNTEAFF. The CDR3 DNA follows: TGTGCCAGCACGCGTCGGAACACTGAAGCTTTCTTT.

The chain has TRBV5-1 and TRBJ1-5; 10 positions agree with TRBD1. The germline CDR1 and CDR2 sequences are SGHRS and YFSETQ. This CDR3 comprises 15 residues. With V trimmed by 3 bases and J by 3 bases, 3 bases remained unmatched. This CDR3 is CASSSGTGVNQPQHF. As DNA, the CDR3 is TGCGCCAGCAGCTCCGGGACAGGGGTCAATCAGCCCCAGCATTTT.